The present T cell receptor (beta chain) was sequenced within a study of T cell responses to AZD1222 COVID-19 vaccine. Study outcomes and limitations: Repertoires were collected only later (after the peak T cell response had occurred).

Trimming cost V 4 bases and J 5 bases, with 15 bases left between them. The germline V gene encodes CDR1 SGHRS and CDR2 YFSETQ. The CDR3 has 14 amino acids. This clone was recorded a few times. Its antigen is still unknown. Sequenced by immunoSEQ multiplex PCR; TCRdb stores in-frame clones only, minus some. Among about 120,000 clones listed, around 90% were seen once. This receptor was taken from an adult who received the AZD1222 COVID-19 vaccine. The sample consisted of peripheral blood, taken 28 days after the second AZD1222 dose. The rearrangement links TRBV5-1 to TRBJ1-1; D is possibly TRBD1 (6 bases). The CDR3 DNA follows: TGCGCCAGCAGCCTGGCTCCTCAGGGGACTGAAGCTTTCTTT. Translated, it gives CASSLAPQGTEAFF.